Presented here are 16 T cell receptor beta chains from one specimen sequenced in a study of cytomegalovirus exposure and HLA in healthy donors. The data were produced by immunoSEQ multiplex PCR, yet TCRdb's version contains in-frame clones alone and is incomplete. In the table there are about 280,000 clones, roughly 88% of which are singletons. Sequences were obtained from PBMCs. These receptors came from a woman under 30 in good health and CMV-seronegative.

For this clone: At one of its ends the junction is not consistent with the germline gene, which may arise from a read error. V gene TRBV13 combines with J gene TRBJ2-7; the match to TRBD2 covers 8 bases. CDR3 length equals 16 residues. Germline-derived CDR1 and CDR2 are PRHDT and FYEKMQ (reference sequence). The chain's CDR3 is CASSLGLARTSYEQYF. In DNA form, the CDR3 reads TGTGCCAGCAGCCTAGGACTAGCCCGCACCTCCTACGAGCAGTACTTC.

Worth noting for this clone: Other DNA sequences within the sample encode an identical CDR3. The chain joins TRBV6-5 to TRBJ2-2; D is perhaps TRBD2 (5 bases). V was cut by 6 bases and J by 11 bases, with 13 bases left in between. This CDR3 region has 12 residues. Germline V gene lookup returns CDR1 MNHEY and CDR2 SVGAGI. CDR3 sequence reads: CASRTPDSELFF. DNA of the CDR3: TGTGCCAGCAGGACCCCGGACTCAGAGCTGTTTTTT.

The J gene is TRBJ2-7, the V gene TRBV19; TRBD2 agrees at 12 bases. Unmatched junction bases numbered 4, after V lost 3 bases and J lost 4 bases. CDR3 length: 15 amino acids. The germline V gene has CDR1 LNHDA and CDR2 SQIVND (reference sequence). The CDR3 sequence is CASSIQTSGRYEQYF. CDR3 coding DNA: TGTGCCAGTAGTATCCAGACTAGCGGGAGATACGAGCAGTACTTC.

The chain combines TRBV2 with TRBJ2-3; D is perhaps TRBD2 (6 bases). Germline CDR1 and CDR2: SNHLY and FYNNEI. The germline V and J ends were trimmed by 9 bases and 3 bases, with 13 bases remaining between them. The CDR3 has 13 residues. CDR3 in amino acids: CASQRVRTDTQYF. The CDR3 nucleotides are TGTGCCAGTCAGCGGGTTCGGACAGATACGCAGTATTTT.

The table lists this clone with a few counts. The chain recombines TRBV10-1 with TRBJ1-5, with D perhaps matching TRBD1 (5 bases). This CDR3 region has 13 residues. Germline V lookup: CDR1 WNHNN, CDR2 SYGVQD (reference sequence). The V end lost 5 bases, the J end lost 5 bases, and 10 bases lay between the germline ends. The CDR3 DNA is TGCGCCAGCAGTAAGGGACTGGATCAGCCCCAGCATTTT. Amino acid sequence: CASSKGLDQPQHF.

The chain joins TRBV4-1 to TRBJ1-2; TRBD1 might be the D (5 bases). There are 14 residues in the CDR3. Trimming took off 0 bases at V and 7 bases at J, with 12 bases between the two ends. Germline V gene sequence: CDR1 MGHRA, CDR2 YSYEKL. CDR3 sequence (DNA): TGCGCCAGCAGCCAAGACTTACAGGCCGCTGGCTACACCTTC. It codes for CASSQDLQAAGYTF.

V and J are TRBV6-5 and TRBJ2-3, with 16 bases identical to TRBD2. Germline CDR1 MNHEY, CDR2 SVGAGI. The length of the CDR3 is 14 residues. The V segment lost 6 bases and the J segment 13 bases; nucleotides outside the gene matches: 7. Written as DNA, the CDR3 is TGTGCCAGCAGCTCGGGACTAGCGGGAGGGCCAAAGTATTTT. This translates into CASSSGLAGGPKYF.

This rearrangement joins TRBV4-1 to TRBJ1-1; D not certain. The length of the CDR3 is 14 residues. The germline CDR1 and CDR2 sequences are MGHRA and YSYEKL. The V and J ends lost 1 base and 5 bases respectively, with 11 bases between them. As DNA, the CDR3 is TGCGCCAGCAGCCAAGTATTCAGAGGAACTGAAGCTTTCTTT. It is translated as CASSQVFRGTEAFF.

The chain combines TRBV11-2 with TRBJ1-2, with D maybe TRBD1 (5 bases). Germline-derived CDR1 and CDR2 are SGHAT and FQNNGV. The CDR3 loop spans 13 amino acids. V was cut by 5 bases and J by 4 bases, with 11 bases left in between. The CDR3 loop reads CASSRGGSYGYTF. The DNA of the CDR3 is TGTGCCAGCAGCCGGGGGGGTAGCTATGGCTACACCTTC.

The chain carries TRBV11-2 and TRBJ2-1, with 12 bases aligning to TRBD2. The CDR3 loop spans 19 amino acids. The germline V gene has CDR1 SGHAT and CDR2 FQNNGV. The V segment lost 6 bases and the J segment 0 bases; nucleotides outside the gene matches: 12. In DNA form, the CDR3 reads TGTGCCAGCAGGGGCGGCTGGCTAGCGGGAGGGCTCTCCTACAATGAGCAGTTCTTC. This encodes CASRGGWLAGGLSYNEQFF.

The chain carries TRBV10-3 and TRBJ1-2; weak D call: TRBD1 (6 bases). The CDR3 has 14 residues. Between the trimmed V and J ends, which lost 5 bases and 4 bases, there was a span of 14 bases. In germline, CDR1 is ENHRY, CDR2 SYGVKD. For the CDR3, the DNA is TGTGCCATCAGTCCCCCCCAGGGGAGCTATGGCTACACCTTC. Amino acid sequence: CAISPPQGSYGYTF.

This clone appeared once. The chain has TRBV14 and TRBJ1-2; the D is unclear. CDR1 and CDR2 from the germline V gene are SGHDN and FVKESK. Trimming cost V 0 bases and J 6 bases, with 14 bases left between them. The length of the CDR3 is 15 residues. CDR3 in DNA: TGTGCCAGCAGCCAAGAAGTACGTGCCGCGGATGGCTACACCTTC. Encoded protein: CASSQEVRAADGYTF.

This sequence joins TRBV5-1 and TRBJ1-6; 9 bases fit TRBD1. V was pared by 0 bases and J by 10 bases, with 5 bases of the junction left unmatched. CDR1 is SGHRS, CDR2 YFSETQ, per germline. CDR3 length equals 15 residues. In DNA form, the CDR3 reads TGCGCCAGCAGCTTGGCCGGGACAGGGCTGTCACCCCTCCACTTT. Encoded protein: CASSLAGTGLSPLHF. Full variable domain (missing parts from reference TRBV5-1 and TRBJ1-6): KAGVTQTPRYLIKTRGQQVTLSCSPISGHRSVSWYQQTPGQGLQFLFEYFSETQRNKGNFPGRFSGRQFSNSRSEMNVSTLELGDSALYLCASSLAGTGLSPLHFGNGTRLTVT.

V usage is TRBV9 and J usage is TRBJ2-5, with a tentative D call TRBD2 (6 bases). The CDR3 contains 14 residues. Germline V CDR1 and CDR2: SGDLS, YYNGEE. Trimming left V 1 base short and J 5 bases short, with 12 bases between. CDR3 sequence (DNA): TGTGCCAGCAGCGTATACGGGAGAGTCGAGACCCAGTACTTC. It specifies CASSVYGRVETQYF.

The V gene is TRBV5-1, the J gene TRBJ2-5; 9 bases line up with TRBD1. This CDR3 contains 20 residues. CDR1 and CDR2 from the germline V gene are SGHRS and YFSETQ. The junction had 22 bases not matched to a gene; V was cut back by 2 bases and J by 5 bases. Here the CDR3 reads CASSFSHLYRDREGVETQYF. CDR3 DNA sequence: TGCGCCAGCAGCTTTTCACATCTGTACCGGGACAGGGAGGGGGTGGAGACCCAGTACTTC.

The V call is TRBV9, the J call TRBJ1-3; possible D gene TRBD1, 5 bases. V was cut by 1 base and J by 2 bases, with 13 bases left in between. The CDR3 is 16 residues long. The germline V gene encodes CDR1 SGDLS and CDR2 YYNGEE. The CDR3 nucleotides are TGTGCCAGCAGCGTATTTGGGGCAGGGACTGGAAACACCATATATTTT. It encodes CASSVFGAGTGNTIYF.